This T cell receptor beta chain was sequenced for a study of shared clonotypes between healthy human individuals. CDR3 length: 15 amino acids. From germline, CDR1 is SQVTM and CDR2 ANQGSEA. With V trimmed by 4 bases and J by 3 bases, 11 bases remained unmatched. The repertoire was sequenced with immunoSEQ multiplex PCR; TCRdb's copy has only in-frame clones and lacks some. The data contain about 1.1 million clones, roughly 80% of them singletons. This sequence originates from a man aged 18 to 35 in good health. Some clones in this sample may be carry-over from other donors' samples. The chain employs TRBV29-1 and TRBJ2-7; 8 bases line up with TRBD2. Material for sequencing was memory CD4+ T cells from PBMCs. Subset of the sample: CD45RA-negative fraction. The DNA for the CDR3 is TGCAGCGTTGGGTTATTGGGACTAGAAAACTACGAGCAGTACTTC. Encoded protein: CSVGLLGLENYEQYF.